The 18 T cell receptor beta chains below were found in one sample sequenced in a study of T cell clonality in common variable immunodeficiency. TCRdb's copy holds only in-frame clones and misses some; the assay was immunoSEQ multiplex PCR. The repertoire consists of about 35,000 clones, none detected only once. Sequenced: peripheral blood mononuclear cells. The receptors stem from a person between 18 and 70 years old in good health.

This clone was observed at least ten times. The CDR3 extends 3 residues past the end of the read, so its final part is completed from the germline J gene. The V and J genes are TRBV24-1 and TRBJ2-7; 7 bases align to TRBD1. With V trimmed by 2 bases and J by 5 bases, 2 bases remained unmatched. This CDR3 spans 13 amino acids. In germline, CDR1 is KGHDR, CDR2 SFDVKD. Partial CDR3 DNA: TGTGCCACCAGTGATTCACAGGGGAACGAG. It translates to CATSDSQGNE. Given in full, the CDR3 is CATSDSQGNEQYF.

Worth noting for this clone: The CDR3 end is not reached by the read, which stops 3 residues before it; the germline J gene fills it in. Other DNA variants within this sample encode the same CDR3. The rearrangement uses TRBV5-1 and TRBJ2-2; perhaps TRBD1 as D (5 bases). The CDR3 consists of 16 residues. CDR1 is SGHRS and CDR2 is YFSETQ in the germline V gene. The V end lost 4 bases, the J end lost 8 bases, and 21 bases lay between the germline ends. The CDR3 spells CASSPRQGGSTGELFF. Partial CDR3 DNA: TGCGCCAGCAGCCCACGGCAGGGCGGTAGCACGGGGGAG.

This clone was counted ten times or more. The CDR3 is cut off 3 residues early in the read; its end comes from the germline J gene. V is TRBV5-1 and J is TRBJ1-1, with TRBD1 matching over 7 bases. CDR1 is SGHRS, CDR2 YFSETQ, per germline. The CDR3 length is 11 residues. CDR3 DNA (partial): TGCGCCAGCAGCTCACAGGGGGAA. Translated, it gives CASSSQGE. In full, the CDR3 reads CASSSQGEAFF.

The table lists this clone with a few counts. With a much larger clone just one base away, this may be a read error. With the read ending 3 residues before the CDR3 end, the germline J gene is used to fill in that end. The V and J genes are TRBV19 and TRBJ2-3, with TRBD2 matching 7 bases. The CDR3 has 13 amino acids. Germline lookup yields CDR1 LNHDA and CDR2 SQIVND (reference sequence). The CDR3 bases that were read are TGTGCCAGTAGCCGGGGGGTGGATCAGCCG. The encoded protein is CASSRGVDQP. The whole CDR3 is CASSRGVDQPQYF. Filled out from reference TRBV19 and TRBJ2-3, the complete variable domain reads DGGITQSPKYLFRKEGQNVTLSCEQNLNHDAMYWYRQDPGQGLRLIYYSQIVNDFQKGDIAEGYSVSREKKESFPLTVTSAQKNPTAFYLCASSRGVDQPQYFGPGTRLTVL.

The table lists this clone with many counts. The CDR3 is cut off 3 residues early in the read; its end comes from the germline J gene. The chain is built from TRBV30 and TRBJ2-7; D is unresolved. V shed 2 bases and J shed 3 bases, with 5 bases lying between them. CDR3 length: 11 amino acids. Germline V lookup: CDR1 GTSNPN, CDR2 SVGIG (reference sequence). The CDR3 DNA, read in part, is TGTGCCTGGAGTAGCGTCTACGAG. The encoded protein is CAWSSVYE. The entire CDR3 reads CAWSSVYEQYF.

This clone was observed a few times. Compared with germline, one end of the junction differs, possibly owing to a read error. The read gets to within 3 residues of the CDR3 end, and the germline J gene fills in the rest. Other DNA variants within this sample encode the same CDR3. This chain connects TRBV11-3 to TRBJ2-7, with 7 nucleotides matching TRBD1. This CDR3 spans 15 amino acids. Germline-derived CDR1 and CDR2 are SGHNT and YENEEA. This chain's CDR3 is CASSSSGTESYEQYF. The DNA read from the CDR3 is TGCGCCAGCAGCTCCTCCGGGACAGAATCCTACGAG.

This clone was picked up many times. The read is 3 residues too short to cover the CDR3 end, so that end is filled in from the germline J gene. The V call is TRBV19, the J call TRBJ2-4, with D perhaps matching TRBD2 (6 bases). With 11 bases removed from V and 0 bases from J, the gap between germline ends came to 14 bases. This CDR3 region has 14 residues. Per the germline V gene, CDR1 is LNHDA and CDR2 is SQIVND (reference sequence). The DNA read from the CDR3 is TGTGCCGGGAGGCGACAGCTAGCCAAAAACATT. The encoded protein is CAGRRQLAKNI. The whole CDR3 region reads CAGRRQLAKNIQYF.

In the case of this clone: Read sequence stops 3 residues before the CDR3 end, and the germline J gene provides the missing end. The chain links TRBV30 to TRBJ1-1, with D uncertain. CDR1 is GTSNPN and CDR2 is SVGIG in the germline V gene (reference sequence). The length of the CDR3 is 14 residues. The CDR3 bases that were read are TGTGCCTGGAGTGTAGGGTCTAGCACAGATACG. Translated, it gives CAWSVGSSTDT. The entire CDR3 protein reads CAWSVGSSTDTAFF. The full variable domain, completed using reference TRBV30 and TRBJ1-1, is SQTIHQWPATLVQPVGSPLSLECTVEGTSNPNLYWYRQAAGRGLQLLFYSVGIGQISSEVPQNLSASRPQDRQFILSSKKLLLSDSGFYLCAWSVGSSTDTAFFGQGTRLTVV.

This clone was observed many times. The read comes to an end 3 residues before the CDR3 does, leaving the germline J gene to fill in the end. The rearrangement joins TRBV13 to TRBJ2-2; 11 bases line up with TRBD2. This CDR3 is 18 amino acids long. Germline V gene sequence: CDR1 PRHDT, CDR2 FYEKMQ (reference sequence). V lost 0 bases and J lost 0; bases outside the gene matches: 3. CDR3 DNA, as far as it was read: TGTGCCAGCAGCTTAGGCCTAGCGGGGGGATCGAACACCGGGGAG. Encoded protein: CASSLGLAGGSNTGE. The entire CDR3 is CASSLGLAGGSNTGELFF. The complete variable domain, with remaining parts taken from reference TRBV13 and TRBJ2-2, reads AAGVIQSPRHLIKEKRETATLKCYPIPRHDTVYWYQQGPGQDPQFLISFYEKMQSDKGSIPDRFSAQQFSDYHSELNMSSLELGDSALYFCASSLGLAGGSNTGELFFGEGSRLTVL.

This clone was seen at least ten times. The DNA read from the CDR3 is TGCAGTGCCCGCGGACAGCCAGCGGTCACAGATACG. Encoded protein: CSARGQPAVTDT. The complete CDR3 protein is CSARGQPAVTDTQYF. The rearrangement links TRBV20-1 to TRBJ2-3; TRBD1 might be the D (6 bases). The CDR3 goes on 3 residues after the read ends, and that part is filled in from the germline J gene. Germline V gene data show CDR1 as DFQATT and CDR2 as SNEGSKA (reference sequence). The CDR3 runs to 15 residues. Trimming removed 6 bases at V and 2 bases at J, with 18 bases between.

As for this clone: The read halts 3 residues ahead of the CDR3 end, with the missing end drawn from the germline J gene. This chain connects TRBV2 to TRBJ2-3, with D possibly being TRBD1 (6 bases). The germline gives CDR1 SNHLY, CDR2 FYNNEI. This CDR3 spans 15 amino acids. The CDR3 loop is CASSEGQASNQPQYF. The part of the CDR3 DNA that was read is TGTGCCAGCAGTGAAGGACAGGCTAGCAATCAGCCG.

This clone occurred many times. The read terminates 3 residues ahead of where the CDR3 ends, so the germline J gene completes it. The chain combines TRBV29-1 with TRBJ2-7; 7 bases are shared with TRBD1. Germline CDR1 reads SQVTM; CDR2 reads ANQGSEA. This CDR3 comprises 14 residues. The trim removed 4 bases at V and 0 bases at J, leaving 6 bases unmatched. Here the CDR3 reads CSVALTGSSYEQYF. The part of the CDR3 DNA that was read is TGCAGCGTTGCCCTGACAGGGAGCTCCTACGAG.

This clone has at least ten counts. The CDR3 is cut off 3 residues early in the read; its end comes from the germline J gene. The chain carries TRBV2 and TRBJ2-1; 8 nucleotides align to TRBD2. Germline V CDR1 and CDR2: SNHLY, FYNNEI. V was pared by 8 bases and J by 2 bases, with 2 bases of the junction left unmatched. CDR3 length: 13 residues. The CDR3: CASVSGTYNEQFF. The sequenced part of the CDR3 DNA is TGTGCCAGCGTTAGCGGGACCTACAATGAG.

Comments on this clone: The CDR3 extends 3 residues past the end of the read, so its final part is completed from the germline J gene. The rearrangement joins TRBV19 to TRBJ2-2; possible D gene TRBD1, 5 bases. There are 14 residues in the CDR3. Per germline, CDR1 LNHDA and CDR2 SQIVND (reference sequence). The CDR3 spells CASSSRQRNEKLFF. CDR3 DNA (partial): TGTGCCAGTAGCAGCAGACAGCGTAATGAAAAG.

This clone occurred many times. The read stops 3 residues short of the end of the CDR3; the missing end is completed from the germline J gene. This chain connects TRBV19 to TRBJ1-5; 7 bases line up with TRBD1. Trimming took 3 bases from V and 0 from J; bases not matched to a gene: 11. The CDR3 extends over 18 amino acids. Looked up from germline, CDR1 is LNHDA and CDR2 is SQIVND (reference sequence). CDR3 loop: CASSIIHRDRYSNQPQHF. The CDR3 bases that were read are TGTGCCAGTAGTATTATCCACCGGGACAGATATAGCAATCAGCCC. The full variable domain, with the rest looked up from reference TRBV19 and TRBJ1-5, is DGGITQSPKYLFRKEGQNVTLSCEQNLNHDAMYWYRQDPGQGLRLIYYSQIVNDFQKGDIAEGYSVSREKKESFPLTVTSAQKNPTAFYLCASSIIHRDRYSNQPQHFGDGTRLSIL.

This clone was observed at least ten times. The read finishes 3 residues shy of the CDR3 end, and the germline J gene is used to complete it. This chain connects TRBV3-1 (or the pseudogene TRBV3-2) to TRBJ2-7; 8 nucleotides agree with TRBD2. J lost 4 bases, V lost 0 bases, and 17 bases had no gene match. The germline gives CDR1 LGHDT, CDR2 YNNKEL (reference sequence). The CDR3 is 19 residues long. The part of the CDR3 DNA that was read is TGTGCCAGCAGCCAAGAGGGGGACGGGGGGCGGGAGGCCGATTACGAG. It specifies CASSQEGDGGREADYE. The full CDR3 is CASSQEGDGGREADYEQYF.

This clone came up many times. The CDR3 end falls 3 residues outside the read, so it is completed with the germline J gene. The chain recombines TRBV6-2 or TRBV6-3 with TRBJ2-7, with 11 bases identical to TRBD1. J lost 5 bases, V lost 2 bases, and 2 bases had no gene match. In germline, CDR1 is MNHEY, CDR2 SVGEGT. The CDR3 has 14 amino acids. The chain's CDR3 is CASSYRTGGHEQYF. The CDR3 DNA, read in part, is TGTGCCAGCAGTTACCGGACAGGGGGCCACGAG.

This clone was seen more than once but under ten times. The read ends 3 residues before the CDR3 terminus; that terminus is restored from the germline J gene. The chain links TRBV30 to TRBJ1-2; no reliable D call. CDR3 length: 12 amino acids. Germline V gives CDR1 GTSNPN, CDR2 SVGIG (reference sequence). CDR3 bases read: TGTGCCTGGAGTGTACAGAGGAATGAC. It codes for CAWSVQRND. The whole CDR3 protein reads CAWSVQRNDYTF.